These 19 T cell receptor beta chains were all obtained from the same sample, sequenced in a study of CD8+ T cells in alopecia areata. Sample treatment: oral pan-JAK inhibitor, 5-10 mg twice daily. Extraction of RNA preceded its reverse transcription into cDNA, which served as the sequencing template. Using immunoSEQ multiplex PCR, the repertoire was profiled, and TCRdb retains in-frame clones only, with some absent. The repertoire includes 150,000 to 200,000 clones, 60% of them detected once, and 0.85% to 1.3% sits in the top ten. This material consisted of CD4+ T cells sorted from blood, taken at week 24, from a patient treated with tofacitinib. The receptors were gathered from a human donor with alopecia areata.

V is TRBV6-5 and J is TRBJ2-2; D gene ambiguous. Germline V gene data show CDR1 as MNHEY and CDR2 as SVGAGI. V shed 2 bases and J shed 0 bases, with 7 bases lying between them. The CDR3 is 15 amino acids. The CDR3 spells CASSYGPTNTGELFF. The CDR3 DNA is TGTGCCAGCAGTTACGGGCCGACGAACACCGGGGAGCTGTTTTTT.

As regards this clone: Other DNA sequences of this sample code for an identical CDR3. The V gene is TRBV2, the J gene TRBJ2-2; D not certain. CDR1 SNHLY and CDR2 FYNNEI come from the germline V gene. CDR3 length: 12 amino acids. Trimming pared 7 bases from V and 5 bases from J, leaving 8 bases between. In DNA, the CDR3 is TGTGCCAGCACCCGAGGAACCGGGGAGCTGTTTTTT. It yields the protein CASTRGTGELFF.

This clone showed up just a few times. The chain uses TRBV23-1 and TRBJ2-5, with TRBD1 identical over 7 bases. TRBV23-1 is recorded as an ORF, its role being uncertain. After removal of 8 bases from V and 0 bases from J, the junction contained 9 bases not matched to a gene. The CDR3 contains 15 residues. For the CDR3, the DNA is TGCGCCAGCGGGGACCCCGGGACAGACCAAGAGACCCAGTACTTC. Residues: CASGDPGTDQETQYF.

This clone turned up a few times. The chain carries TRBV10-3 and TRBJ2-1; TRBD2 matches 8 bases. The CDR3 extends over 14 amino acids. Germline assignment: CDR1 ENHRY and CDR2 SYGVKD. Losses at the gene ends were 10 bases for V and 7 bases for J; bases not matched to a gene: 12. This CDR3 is CASRPGGSGNEQFF. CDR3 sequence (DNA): TGTGCCAGCAGGCCGGGAGGGTCGGGGAATGAGCAGTTCTTC.

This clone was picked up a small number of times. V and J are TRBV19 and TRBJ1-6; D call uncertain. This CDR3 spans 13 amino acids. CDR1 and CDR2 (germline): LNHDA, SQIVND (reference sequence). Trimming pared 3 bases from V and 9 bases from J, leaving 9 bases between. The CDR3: CASSMKRGSPLHF. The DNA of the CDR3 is TGTGCCAGTAGTATGAAACGAGGTTCACCCCTCCACTTT.

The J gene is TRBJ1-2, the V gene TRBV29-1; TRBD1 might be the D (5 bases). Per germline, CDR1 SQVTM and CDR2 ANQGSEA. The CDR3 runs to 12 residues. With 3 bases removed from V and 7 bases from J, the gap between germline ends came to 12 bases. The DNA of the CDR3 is TGCAGCGTTGATGTGGGGACTGGTGGCTACACCTTC. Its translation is CSVDVGTGGYTF.

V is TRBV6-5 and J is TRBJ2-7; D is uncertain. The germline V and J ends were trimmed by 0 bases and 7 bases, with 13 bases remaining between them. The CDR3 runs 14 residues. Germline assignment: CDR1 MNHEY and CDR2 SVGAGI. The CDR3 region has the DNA TGTGCCAGCAGTTACTCGACTTGGGGTAGAGAGCAGTACTTC. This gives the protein CASSYSTWGREQYF.

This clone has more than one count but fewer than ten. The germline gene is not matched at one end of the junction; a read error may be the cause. In DNA form, the CDR3 reads TGCAGCGTGGAAGAGGGGCTAGCCAAAAACATTCAGTACTTC. Residues: CSVEEGLAKNIQYF. This rearrangement joins TRBV29-1 to TRBJ2-4, with D perhaps given as TRBD1 or TRBD2 (5 bases each). This CDR3 spans 14 amino acids. Germline V gene sequence: CDR1 SQVTM, CDR2 ANQGSEA.

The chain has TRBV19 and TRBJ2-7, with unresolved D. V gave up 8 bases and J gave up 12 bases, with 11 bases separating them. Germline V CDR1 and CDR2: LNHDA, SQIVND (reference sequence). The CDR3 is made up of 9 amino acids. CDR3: CASSKERYF. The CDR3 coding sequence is TGTGCCAGTTCCAAGGAACGGTACTTC.

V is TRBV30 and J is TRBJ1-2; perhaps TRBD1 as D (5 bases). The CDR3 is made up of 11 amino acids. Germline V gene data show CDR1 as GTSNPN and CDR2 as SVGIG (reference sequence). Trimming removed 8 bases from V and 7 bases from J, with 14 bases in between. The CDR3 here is CAGAFGVGYTF. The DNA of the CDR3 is TGTGCCGGGGCCTTTGGGGTTGGCTACACCTTC.

The CDR3 coding sequence is TGCAGCTCAAAAGCAGGATCATCGGGAGATACGCAGTATTTT. Translated, it gives CSSKAGSSGDTQYF. The rearrangement links TRBV29-1 to TRBJ2-3; the D is unclear. Trimming stripped 8 bases from V and 5 bases from J, with 20 bases between. Germline lookup yields CDR1 SQVTM and CDR2 ANQGSEA. There are 14 residues in the CDR3.

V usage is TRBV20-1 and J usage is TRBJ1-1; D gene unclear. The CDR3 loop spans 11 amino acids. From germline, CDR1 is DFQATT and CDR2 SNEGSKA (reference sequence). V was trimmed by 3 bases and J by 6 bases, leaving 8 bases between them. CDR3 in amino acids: CSASYRAEAFF. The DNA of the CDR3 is TGCAGTGCTAGTTACCGCGCTGAAGCTTTCTTT.

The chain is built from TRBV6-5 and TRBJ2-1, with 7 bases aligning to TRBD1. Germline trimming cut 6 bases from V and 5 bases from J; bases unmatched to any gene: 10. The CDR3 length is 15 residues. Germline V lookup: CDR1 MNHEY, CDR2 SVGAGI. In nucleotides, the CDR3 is TGTGCCAGCAGCCTAGACAGGGATCCCCACAATGAGCAGTTCTTC. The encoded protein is CASSLDRDPHNEQFF.

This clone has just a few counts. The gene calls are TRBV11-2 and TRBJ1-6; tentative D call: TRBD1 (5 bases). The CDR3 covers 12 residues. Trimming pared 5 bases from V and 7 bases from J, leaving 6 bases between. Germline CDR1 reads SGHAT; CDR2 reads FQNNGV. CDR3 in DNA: TGTGCCAGCAGCCAGGGAAATTCACCCCTCCACTTT. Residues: CASSQGNSPLHF.

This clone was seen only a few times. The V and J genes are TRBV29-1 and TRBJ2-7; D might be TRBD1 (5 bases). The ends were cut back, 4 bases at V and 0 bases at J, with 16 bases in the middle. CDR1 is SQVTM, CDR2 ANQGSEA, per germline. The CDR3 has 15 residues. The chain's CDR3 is CSVAMTVTSSYEQYF. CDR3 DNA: TGCAGCGTTGCTATGACAGTTACGAGCTCCTACGAGCAGTACTTC.

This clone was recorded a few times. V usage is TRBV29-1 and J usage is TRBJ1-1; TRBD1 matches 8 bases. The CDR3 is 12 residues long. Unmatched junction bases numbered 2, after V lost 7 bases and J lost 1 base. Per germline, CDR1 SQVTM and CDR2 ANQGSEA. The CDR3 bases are TGCAGCGGGGGGACAGGGAACACTGAAGCTTTCTTT. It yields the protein CSGGTGNTEAFF.

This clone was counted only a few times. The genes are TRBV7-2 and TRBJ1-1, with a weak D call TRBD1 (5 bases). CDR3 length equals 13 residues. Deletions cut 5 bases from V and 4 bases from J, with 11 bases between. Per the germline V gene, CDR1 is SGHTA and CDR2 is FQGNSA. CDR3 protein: CASSAQGRTEAFF. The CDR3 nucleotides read TGTGCCAGCAGCGCCCAGGGTCGCACTGAAGCTTTCTTT.

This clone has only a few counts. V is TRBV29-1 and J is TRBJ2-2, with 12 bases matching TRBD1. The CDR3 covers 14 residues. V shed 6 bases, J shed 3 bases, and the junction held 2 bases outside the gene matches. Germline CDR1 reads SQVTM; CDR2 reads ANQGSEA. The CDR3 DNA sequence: TGCAGCGTGGGACAGGGGGCGGACACCGGGGAGCTGTTTTTT. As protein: CSVGQGADTGELFF.

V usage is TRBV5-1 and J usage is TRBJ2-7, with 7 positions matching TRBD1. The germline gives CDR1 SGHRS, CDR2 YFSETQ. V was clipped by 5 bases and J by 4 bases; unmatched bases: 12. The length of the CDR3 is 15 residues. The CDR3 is CASRQGRDRPYEQYF. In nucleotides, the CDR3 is TGCGCCAGCAGACAAGGCCGGGACAGACCATACGAGCAGTACTTC. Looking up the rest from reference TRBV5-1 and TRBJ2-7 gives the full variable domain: KAGVTQTPRYLIKTRGQQVTLSCSPISGHRSVSWYQQTPGQGLQFLFEYFSETQRNKGNFPGRFSGRQFSNSRSEMNVSTLELGDSALYLCASRQGRDRPYEQYFGPGTRLTVT.